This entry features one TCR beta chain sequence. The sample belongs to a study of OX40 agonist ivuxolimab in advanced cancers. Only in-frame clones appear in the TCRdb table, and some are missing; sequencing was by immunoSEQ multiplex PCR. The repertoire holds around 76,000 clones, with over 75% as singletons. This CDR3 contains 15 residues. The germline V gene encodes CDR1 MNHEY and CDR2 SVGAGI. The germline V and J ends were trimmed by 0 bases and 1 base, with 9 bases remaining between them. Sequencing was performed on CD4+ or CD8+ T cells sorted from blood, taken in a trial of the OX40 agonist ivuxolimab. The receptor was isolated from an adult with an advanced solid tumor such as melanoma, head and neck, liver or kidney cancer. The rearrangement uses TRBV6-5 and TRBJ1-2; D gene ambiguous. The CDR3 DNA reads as TGTGCCAGCAGTTACTCTGGTGGACGTAACTATGGCTACACCTTC. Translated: CASSYSGGRNYGYTF.